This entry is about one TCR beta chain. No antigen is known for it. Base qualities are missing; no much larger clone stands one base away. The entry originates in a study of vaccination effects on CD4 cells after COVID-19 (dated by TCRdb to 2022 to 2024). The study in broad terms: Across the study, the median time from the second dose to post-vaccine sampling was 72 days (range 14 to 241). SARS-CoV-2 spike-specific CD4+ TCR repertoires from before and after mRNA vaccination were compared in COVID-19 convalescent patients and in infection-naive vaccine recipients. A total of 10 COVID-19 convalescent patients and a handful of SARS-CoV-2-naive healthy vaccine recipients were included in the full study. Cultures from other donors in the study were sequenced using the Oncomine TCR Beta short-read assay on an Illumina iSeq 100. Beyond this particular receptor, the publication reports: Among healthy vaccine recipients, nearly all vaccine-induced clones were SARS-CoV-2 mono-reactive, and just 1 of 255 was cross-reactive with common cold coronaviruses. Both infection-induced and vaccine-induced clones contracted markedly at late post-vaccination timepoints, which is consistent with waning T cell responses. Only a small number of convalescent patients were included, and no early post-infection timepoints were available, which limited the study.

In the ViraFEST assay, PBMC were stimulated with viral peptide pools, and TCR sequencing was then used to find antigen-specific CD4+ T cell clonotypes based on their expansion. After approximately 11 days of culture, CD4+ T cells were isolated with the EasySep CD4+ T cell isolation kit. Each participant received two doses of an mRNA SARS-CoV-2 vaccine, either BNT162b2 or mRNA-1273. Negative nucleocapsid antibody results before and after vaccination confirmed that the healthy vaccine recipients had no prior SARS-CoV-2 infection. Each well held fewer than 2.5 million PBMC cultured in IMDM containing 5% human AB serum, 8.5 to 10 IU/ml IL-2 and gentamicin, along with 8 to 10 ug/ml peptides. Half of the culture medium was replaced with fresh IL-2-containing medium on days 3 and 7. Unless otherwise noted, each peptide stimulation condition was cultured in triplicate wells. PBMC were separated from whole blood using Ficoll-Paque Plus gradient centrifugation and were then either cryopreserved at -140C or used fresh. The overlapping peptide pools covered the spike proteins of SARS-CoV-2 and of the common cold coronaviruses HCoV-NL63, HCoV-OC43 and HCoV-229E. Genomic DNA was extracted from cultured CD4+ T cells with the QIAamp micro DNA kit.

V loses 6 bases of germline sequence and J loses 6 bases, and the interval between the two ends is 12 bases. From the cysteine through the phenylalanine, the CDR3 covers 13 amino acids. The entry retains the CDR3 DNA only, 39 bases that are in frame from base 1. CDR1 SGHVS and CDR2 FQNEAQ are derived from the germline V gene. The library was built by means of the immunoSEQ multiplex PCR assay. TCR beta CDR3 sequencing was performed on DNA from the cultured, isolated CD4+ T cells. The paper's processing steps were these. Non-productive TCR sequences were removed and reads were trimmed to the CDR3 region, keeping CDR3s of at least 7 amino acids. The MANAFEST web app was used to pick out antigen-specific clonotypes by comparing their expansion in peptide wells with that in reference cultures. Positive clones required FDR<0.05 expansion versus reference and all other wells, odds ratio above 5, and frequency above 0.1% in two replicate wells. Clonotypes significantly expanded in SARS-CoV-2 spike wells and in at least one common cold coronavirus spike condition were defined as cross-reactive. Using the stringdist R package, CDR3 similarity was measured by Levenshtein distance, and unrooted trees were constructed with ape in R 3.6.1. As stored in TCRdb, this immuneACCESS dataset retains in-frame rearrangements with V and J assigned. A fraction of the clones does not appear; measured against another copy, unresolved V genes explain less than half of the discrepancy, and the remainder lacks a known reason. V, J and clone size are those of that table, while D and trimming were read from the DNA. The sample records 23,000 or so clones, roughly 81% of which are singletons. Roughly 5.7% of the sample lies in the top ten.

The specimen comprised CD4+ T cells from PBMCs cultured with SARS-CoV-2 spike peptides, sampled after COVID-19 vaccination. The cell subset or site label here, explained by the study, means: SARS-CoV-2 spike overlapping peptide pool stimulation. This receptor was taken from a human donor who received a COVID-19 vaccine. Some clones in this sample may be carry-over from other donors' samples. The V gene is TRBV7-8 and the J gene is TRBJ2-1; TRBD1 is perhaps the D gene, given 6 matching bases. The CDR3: CASSSNRANEQFF. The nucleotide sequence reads TGTGCCAGCAGTTCGAACAGGGCCAATGAGCAGTTCTTC.